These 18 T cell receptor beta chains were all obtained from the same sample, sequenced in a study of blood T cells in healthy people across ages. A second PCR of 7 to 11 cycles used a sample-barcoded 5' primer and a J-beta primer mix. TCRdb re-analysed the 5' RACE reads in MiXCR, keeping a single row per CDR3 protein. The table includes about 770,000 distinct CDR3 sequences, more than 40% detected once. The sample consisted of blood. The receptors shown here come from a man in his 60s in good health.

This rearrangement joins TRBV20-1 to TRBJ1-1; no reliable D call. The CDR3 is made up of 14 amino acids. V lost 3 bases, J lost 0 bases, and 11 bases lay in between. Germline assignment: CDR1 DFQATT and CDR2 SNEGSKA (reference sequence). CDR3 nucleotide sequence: TGCAGTGCTAGGCCTGAAACCATGAACACTGAAGCTTTCTTT. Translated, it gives CSARPETMNTEAFF.

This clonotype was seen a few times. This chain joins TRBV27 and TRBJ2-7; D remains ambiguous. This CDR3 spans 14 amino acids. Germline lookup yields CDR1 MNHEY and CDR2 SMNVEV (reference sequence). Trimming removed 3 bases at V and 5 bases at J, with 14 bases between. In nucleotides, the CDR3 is TGTGCCAGCAGTTTTGGGCGACCTAGGGACGAGCAGTACTTC. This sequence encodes CASSFGRPRDEQYF.

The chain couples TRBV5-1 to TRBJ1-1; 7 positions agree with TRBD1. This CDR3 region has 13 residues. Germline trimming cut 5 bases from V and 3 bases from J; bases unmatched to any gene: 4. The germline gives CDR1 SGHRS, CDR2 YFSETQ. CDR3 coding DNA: TGCGCCAGCAGGATGACAGGGTACACTGAAGCTTTCTTT. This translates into CASRMTGYTEAFF. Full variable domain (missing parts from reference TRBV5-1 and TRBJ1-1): KAGVTQTPRYLIKTRGQQVTLSCSPISGHRSVSWYQQTPGQGLQFLFEYFSETQRNKGNFPGRFSGRQFSNSRSEMNVSTLELGDSALYLCASRMTGYTEAFFGQGTRLTVV.

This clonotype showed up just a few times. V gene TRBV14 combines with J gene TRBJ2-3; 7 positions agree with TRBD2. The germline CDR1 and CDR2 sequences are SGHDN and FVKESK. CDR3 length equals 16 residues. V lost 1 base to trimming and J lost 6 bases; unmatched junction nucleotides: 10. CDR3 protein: CASSQVAGVPGDTQYF. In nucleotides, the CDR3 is TGTGCCAGCAGCCAAGTGGCGGGGGTACCTGGGGATACGCAGTATTTT.

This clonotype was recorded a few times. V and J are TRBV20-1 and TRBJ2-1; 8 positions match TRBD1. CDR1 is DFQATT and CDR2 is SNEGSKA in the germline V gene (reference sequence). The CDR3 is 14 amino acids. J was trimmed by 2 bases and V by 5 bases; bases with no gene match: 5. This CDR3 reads CSAPGQVTYNEQFF. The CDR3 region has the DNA TGCAGTGCTCCGGGACAGGTCACCTACAATGAGCAGTTCTTC.

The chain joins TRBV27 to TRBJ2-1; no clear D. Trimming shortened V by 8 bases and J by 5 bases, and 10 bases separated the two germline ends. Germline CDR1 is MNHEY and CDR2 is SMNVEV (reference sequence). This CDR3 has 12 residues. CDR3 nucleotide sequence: TGTGCCAGCGGGCTAGATAACAATGAGCAGTTCTTC. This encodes CASGLDNNEQFF.

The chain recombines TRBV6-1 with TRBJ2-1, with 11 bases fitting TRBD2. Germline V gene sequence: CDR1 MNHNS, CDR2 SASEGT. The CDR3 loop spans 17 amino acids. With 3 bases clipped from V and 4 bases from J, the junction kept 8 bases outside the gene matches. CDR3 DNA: TGTGCCAGCAGTGATCCCGGGACTAGCGGAGCTTACAATGAGCAGTTCTTC. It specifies CASSDPGTSGAYNEQFF.

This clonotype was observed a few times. The CDR3 protein is CSVEDRSGTSGGALNEQFF. The CDR3 DNA follows: TGCAGCGTTGAAGATCGATCGGGAACTAGCGGGGGGGCCTTAAATGAGCAGTTCTTC. The V call is TRBV29-1, the J call TRBJ2-1; 13 bases are a match to TRBD2. The germline V gene has CDR1 SQVTM and CDR2 ANQGSEA. The CDR3 extends over 19 amino acids. With 0 bases clipped from V and 7 bases from J, the junction kept 15 bases outside the gene matches.

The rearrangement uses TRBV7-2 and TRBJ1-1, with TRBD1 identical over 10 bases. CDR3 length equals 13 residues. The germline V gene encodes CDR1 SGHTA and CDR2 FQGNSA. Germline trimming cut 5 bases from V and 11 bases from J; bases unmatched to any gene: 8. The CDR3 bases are TGTGCCAGCAGCCCCGGGACAGGGGTGTGGGCTTTCTTT. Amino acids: CASSPGTGVWAFF.

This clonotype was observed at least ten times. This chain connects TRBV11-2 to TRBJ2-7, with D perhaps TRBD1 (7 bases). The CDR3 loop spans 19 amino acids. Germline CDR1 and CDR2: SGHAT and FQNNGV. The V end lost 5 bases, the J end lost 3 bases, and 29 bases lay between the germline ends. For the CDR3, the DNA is TGTGCCAGCAGCCCAGGGGGGAGGAGCTCAGGGTTTCGGAGCTACGAGCAGTACTTC. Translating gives CASSPGGRSSGFRSYEQYF.

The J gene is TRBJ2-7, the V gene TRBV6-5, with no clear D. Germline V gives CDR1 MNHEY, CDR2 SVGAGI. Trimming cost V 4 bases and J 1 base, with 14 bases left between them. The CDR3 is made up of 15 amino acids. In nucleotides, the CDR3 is TGTGCCAGCAGTTTGTCTATTCTGGGGTCCTACGAGCAGTACTTC. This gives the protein CASSLSILGSYEQYF.

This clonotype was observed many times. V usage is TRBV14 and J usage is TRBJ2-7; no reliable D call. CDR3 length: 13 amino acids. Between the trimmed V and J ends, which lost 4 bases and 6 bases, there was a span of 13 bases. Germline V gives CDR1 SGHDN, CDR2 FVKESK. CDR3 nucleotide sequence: TGTGCCAGCAGCCCCCAGAGTTTGGGCGAGCAGTACTTC. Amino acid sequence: CASSPQSLGEQYF.

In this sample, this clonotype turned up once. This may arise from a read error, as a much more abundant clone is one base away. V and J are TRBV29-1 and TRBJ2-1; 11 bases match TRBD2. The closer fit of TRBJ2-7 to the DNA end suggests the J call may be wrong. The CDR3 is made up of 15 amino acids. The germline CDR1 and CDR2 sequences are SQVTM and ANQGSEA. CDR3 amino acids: CSVRLAGSSYNEQYF. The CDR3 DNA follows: TGCAGCGTTCGACTAGCGGGGAGCTCCTACAATGAGCAGTACTTC.

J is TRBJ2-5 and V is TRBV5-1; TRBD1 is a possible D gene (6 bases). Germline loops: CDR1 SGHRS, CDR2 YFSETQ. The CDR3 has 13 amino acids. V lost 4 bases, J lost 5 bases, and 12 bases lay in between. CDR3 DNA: TGCGCCAGCAGCGGAGAGGGGGTGGAGACCCAGTACTTC. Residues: CASSGEGVETQYF.

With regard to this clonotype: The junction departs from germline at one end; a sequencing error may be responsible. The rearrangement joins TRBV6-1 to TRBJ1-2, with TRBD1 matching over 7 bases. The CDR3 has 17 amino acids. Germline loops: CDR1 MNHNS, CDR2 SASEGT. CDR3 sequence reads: CASSPRDRALANHGYTF. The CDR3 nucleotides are TGTGCCAGCAGTCCGCGGGACAGAGCCCTGGCTAACCATGGCTACACCTTC.

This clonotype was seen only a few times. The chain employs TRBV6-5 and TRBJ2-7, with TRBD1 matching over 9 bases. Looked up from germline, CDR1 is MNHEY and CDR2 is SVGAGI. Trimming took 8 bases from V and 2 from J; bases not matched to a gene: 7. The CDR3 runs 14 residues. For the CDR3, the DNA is TGTGCCAGCCGCCCGGGACAGGGCACCTACGAGCAGTACTTC. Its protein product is CASRPGQGTYEQYF.

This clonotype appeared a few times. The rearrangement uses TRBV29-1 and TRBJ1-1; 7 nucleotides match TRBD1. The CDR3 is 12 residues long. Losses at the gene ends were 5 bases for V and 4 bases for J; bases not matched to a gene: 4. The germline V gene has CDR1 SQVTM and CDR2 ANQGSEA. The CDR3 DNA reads TGCAGCGTTCAGGGGGTGATCACTGAAGCTTTCTTT. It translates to CSVQGVITEAFF.

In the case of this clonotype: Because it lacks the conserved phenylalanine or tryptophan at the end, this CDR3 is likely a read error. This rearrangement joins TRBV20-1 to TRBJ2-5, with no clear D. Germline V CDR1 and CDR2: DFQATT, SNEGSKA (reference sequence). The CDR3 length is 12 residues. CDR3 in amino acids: CGARANVGTQYS. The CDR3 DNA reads TGCGGTGCTAGAGCTAATGTTGGTACGCAGTACTCC.